What follows are 8 T cell receptor beta chains derived from one specimen sequenced in a study of OX40 agonist ivuxolimab in advanced cancers. Clones were read by immunoSEQ multiplex PCR, and TCRdb kept only the in-frame ones, dropping some. The sample shows around 70,000 clones, around four fifths of them seen only once. Sequencing was performed on CD4+ or CD8+ T cells sorted from blood, taken in a trial of the OX40 agonist ivuxolimab. All receptors derive from an adult with an advanced solid tumor such as melanoma, head and neck, liver or kidney cancer.

This clone appeared once. This sequence joins TRBV19 and TRBJ1-2; TRBD1 matches 9 bases. The V gene end was trimmed by 5 bases and the J gene end by 4 bases; junction bases not matched to a gene: 8. The CDR3 contains 15 residues. From germline, CDR1 is LNHDA and CDR2 SQIVND (reference sequence). The CDR3 region has the DNA TGTGCCAGTAGTCTCAGCGGGACAGGGCCCTATGGCTACACCTTC. Residues: CASSLSGTGPYGYTF.

The chain combines TRBV30 with TRBJ2-6, with TRBD1 matching over 9 bases. The CDR3 is made up of 16 amino acids. With V trimmed by 8 bases and J by 1 base, 9 bases remained unmatched. The germline gives CDR1 GTSNPN, CDR2 SVGIG (reference sequence). DNA for the CDR3: TGTGCCGGAAGGGACAGGGCGCGGTCTGGGGCCAACGTCCTGACTTTC. Translating it yields CAGRDRARSGANVLTF.

The V gene is TRBV11-2, the J gene TRBJ2-2; D may correspond to TRBD1 or TRBD2 (6 bases each). Germline-derived CDR1 and CDR2 are SGHAT and FQNNGV. CDR3 length: 16 amino acids. V lost 3 bases, J lost 0 bases, and 11 bases lay in between. CDR3 region: CASSFQGTANTGELFF. The DNA of the CDR3 is TGTGCCAGCAGCTTTCAGGGGACTGCGAACACCGGGGAGCTGTTTTTT.

The chain recombines TRBV7-8 with TRBJ1-4; 8 nucleotides agree with TRBD1. The CDR3 has 16 amino acids. The germline V gene has CDR1 SGHVS and CDR2 FQNEAQ. V shed 0 bases, J shed 3 bases, and the junction held 3 bases outside the gene matches. For the CDR3, the DNA is TGTGCCAGCAGCTTAGCGCAGGGGGCTTCTAATGAAAAACTGTTTTTT. Residues: CASSLAQGASNEKLFF.

The chain employs TRBV5-8 and TRBJ2-2, with D uncertain. Trimming took off 1 base at V and 3 bases at J, with 4 bases between the two ends. CDR1 and CDR2 (germline): SGHTS, YDEGEE. The CDR3 extends over 13 amino acids. The chain's CDR3 is CASSLPYTGELFF. CDR3 nucleotides: TGTGCCAGCAGCTTGCCCTACACCGGGGAGCTGTTTTTT.

This chain joins TRBV16 and TRBJ1-5; 8 bases fit TRBD1. CDR1 and CDR2 from the germline V gene are KGHSY and FQNENV. CDR3 length: 16 residues. The ends lost 4 bases at V and 1 base at J; junction bases unmatched: 6. CDR3 region: CASSLRGQASNQPQHF. As DNA, the CDR3 is TGTGCCAGCAGCCTCCGGGGACAGGCGAGCAATCAGCCCCAGCATTTT.

V is TRBV15 and J is TRBJ1-4; 9 bases map to TRBD1. V dropped 0 bases and J dropped 7; count of bases not matched to a gene: 3. From germline, CDR1 is LNHNV and CDR2 YYDKDF (reference sequence). This CDR3 is 15 amino acids long. The DNA of the CDR3 is TGTGCCACCAGCAGAGAGGACAGGGGTAGTGAAAAACTGTTTTTT. Its translation is CATSREDRGSEKLFF.

This clone has more than one count but fewer than ten. The chain couples TRBV29-1 to TRBJ1-5; maybe TRBD1 (5 bases). This CDR3 contains 13 residues. The V end was cut by 6 bases, the J end by 6 bases, with 15 bases between. Germline V gene lookup returns CDR1 SQVTM and CDR2 ANQGSEA. Here the CDR3 reads CSVSEGQGQPQHF. CDR3 DNA: TGCAGCGTGAGCGAGGGGCAGGGTCAGCCCCAGCATTTT. The variable domain in full, with the rest retrieved from reference TRBV29-1 and TRBJ1-5, is SAVISQKPSRDICQRGTSLTIQCQVDSQVTMMFWYRQQPGQSLTLIATANQGSEATYESGFVIDKFPISRPNLTFSTLTVSNMSPEDSSIYLCSVSEGQGQPQHFGDGTRLSIL.